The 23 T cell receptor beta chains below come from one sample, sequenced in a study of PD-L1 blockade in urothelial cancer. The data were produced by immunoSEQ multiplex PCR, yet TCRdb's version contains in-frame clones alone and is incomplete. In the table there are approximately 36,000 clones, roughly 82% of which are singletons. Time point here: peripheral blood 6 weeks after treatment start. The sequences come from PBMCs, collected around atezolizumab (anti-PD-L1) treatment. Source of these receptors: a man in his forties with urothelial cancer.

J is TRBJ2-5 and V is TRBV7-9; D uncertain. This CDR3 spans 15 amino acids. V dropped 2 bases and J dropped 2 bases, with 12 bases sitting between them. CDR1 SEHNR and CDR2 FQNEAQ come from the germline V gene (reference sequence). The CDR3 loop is CASSLILSPQETQYF. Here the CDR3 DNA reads TGTGCCAGCAGCTTAATCTTATCCCCGCAAGAGACCCAGTACTTC.

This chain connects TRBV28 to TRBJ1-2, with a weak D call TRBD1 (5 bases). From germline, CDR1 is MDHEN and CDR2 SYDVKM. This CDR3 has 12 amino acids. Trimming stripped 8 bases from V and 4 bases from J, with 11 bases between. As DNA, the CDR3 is TGTGCCAGCGGGGGGTTGAGCTATGGCTACACCTTC. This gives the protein CASGGLSYGYTF.

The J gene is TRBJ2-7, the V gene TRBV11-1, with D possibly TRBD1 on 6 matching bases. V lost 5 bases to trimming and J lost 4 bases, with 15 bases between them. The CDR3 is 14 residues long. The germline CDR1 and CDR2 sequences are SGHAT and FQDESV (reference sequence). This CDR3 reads CASSRQAARYEQYF. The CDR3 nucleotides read TGTGCCAGCAGCAGACAGGCGGCCCGATACGAGCAGTACTTC.

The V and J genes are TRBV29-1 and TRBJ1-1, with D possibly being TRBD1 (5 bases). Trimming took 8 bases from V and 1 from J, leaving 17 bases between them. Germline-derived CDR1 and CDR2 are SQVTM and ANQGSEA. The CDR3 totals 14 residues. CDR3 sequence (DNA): TGCAGCATTCAGATTCCGGACAAGAACACTGAAGCTTTCTTT. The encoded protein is CSIQIPDKNTEAFF.

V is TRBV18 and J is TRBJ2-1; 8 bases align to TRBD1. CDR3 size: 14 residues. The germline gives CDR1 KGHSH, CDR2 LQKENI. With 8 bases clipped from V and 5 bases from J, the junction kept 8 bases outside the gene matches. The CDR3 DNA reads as TGTGCCAGCGGCATCAGGGGGCTTGACAATGAGCAGTTCTTC. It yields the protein CASGIRGLDNEQFF.

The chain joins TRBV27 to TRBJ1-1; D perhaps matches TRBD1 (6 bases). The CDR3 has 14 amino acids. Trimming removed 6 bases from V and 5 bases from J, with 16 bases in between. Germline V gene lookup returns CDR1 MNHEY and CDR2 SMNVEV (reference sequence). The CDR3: CASSRRGGRTEAFF. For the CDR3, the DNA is TGTGCCAGCAGCCGGAGGGGGGGGCGGACTGAAGCTTTCTTT.

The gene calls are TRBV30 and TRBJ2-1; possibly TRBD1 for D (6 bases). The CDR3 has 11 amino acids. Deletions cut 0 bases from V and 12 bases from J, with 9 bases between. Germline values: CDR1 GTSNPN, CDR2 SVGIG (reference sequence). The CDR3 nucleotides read TGTGCCTGGAGTGTAATAGGGGGGCAGTTCTTC. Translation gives CAWSVIGGQFF. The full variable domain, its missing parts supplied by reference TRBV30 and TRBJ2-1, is SQTIHQWPATLVQPVGSPLSLECTVEGTSNPNLYWYRQAAGRGLQLLFYSVGIGQISSEVPQNLSASRPQDRQFILSSKKLLLSDSGFYLCAWSVIGGQFFGPGTRLTVL.

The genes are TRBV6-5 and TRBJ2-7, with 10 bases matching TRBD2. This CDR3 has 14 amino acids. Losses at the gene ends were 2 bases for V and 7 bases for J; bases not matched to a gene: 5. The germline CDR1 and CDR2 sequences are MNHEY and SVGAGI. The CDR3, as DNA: TGTGCCAGCAGTTACCTAGCGGGAGTGGGTGAGCAGTACTTC. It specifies CASSYLAGVGEQYF.

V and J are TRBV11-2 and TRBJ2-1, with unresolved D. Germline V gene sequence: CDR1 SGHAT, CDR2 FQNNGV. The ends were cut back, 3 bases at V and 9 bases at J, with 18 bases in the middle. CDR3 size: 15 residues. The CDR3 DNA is TGTGCCAGCAGCTTGGGCCCTTACATGGTCGGTGAGCAGTTCTTC. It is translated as CASSLGPYMVGEQFF.

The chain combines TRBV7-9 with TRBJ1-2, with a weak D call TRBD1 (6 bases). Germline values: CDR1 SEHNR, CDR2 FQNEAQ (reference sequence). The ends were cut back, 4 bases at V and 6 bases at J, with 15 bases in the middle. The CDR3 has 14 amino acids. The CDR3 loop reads CASSSVDRRDGYTF. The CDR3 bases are TGTGCCAGCAGCTCAGTCGACAGGCGGGATGGCTACACCTTC.

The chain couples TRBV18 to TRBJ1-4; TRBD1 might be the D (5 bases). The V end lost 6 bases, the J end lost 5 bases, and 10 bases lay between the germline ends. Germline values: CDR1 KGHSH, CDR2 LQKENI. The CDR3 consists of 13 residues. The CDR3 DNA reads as TGTGCCAGCTCTCTCGACAGCAATGAAAAACTGTTTTTT. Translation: CASSLDSNEKLFF.

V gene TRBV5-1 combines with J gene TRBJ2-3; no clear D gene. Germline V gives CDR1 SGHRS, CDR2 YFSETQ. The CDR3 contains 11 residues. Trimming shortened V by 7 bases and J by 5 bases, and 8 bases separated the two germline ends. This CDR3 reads CASGLVDTQYF. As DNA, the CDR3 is TGCGCCAGCGGTTTAGTAGATACGCAGTATTTT.

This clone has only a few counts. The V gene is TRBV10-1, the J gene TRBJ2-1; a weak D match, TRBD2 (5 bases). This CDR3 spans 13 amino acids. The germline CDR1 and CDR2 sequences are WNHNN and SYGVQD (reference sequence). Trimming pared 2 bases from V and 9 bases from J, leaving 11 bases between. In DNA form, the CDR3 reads TGCGCCAGCAGTGAGGCCGGGATTGGTGAGCAGTTCTTC. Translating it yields CASSEAGIGEQFF.

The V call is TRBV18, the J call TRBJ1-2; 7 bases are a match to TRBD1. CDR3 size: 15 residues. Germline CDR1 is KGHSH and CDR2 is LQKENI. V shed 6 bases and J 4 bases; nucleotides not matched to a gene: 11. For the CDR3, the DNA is TGTGCCAGCTCGCCAGAACAGGGGATCGCCTATGGCTACACCTTC. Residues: CASSPEQGIAYGYTF.

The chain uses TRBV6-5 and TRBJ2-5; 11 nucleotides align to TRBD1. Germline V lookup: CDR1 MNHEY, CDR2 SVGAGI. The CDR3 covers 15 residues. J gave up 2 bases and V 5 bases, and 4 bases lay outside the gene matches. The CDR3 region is CASSGTGGNQETQYF. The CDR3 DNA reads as TGTGCCAGCAGTGGGACAGGGGGGAATCAAGAGACCCAGTACTTC.

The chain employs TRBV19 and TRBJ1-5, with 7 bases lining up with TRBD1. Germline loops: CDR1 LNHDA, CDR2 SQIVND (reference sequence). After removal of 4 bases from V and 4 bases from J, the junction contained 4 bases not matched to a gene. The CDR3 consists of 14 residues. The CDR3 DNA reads TGTGCCAGTAGTACGGGACAGTCTAATCAGCCCCAGCATTTT. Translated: CASSTGQSNQPQHF. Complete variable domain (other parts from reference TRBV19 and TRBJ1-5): DGGITQSPKYLFRKEGQNVTLSCEQNLNHDAMYWYRQDPGQGLRLIYYSQIVNDFQKGDIAEGYSVSREKKESFPLTVTSAQKNPTAFYLCASSTGQSNQPQHFGDGTRLSIL.

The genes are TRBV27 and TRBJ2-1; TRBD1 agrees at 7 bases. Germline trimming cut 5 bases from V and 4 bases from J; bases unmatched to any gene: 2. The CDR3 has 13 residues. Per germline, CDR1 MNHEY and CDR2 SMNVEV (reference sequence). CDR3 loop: CASSEGQYNEQFF. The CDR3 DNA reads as TGTGCCAGCAGTGAGGGACAGTACAATGAGCAGTTCTTC.

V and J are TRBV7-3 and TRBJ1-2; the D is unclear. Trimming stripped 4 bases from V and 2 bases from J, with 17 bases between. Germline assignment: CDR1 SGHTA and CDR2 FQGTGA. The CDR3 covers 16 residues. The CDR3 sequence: CASSSIIQAQNYGYTF. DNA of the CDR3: TGTGCCAGCAGCTCGATTATTCAGGCACAGAACTATGGCTACACCTTC.

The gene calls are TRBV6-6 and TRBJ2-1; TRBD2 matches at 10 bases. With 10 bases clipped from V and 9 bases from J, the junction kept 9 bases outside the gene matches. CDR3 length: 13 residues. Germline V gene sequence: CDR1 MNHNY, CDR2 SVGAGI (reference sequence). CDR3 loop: CATEGLAGVEQFF. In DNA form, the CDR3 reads TGTGCCACCGAAGGGCTAGCGGGAGTTGAGCAGTTCTTC.

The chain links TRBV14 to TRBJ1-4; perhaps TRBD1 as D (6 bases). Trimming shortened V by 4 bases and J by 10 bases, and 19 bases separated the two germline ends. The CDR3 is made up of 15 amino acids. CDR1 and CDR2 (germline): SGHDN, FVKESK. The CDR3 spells CASSLRGGGGGKLFF. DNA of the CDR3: TGTGCCAGCAGCCTCCGGGGGGGCGGCGGCGGAAAACTGTTTTTT.

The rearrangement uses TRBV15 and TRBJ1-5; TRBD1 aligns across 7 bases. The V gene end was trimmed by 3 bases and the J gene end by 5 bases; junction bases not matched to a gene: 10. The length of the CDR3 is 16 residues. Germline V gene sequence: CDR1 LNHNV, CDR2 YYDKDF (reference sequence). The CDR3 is CATSRGMGTVYQPQHF. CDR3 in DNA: TGTGCCACCAGCAGGGGGATGGGGACAGTTTATCAGCCCCAGCATTTT.

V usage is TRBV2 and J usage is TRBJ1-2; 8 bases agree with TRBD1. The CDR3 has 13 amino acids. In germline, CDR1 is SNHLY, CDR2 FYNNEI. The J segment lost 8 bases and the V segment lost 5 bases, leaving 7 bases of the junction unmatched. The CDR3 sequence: CASSSQGAGGYTF. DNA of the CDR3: TGTGCCAGCAGTTCCCAGGGGGCGGGCGGCTACACCTTC.

The CDR3 DNA is TGTGCCAGCAGCTTAGATATCAGAAACACCGGGGAGCTGTTTTTT. This translates into CASSLDIRNTGELFF. This chain connects TRBV7-8 to TRBJ2-2; no reliable D call. This CDR3 is 15 amino acids long. Germline values: CDR1 SGHVS, CDR2 FQNEAQ. The V gene lost 1 base and the J gene lost 2 bases, with 8 bases spanning the gap. Full variable domain (remainder filled in from reference TRBV7-8 and TRBJ2-2): GAGVSQSPRYKVAKRGQDVALRCDPISGHVSLFWYQQALGQGPEFLTYFQNEAQLDKSGLPSDRFFAERPEGSVSTLKIQRTQQEDSAVYLCASSLDIRNTGELFFGEGSRLTVL.